The rows below give T cell receptor beta chains drawn from one sample of a study of T-cell reconstitution after alpha-beta-depleted transplantation in children. TCRdb independently ran MiXCR on the PCR reads; one entry per CDR3 protein. The data contain some 600,000 distinct CDR3 sequences, 16% of them singletons. The starting material was PBMCs from the stem cell graft donor, obtained from the stem cell graft. Source of these receptors: a human donor who donated a stem cell graft to a child with acute myeloid leukemia. CDR3s include the opening cysteine and the closing phenylalanine or tryptophan. Each record gives: J gene, V gene, clone size, D gene, CDR3 protein, CDR3 DNA. The D gene is left open where the match is weak. Clone size appears in some rows only: once, few, many, or a class for an expanded clone.

j_call: TRBJ1-2
v_call: TRBV7-9
clone_size: few
d_call: .
cdr3_aa: CASSSTGEPGEGYTF
cdr3_nt: TGTGCCAGCAGCTCTACCGGGGAGCCAGGGGAAGGCTACACCTTC

j_call: TRBJ1-2
v_call: TRBV28
clone_size: few
d_call: .
cdr3_aa: CASSQTGPPGYTF
cdr3_nt: TGTGCCAGCAGTCAGACAGGACCTCCGGGCTACACCTTC

j_call: TRBJ2-1
v_call: TRBV5-1
clone_size: .
d_call: TRBD2
cdr3_aa: CASRRAGASYNEQFF
cdr3_nt: TGCGCCAGCAGGAGAGCGGGGGCTTCCTACAATGAGCAGTTCTTC

j_call: TRBJ1-5
v_call: TRBV6-5
clone_size: many
d_call: .
cdr3_aa: CASSQHPQGDQPQHF
cdr3_nt: TGTGCCAGCAGCCAACATCCACAGGGAGATCAGCCCCAGCATTTT

j_call: TRBJ2-1
v_call: TRBV24-1
clone_size: many
d_call: .
cdr3_aa: CATSDLQGNGQFF
cdr3_nt: TGTGCCACCAGTGATTTGCAGGGGAACGGGCAGTTCTTC

j_call: TRBJ1-2
v_call: TRBV12-3/TRBV12-4
clone_size: many
d_call: .
cdr3_aa: CATSGQNSNYGYTF
cdr3_nt: TGTGCCACCTCTGGACAGAACTCTAACTATGGCTACACCTTC

j_call: TRBJ2-7
v_call: TRBV20-1
clone_size: many
d_call: .
cdr3_aa: CSASHQGRSYEQYF
cdr3_nt: TGCAGTGCTAGTCACCAGGGGCGGTCCTACGAGCAGTACTTC

j_call: TRBJ2-2
v_call: TRBV12-3/TRBV12-4
clone_size: many
d_call: TRBD2
cdr3_aa: CGSSYRTSGSGELFF
cdr3_nt: TGTGGGAGCAGTTACAGGACTAGCGGGTCCGGGGAGCTGTTTTTT

j_call: TRBJ2-1
v_call: TRBV20-1
clone_size: many
d_call: TRBD2
cdr3_aa: CSARDRGHGGGHYNEQFF
cdr3_nt: TGCAGTGCTAGAGATCGGGGCCATGGCGGGGGGCACTACAATGAGCAGTTCTTC

j_call: TRBJ2-1
v_call: TRBV10-3
clone_size: many
d_call: .
cdr3_aa: CAISGTDEQFF
cdr3_nt: TGTGCCATCAGTGGGACGGATGAGCAGTTCTTC

j_call: TRBJ2-5
v_call: TRBV15
clone_size: .
d_call: .
cdr3_aa: CATSRPQETQYF
cdr3_nt: TGTGCCACCAGCCGGCCCCAAGAGACCCAGTACTTC

j_call: TRBJ1-2
v_call: TRBV7-9
clone_size: many
d_call: .
cdr3_aa: CASSLEGGPGYTF
cdr3_nt: TGTGCCAGCAGCTTAGAGGGGGGGCCCGGCTACACCTTC

j_call: TRBJ2-1
v_call: TRBV5-1
clone_size: .
d_call: TRBD2
cdr3_aa: CASSFTSGGNNEQFF
cdr3_nt: TGCGCCAGCAGCTTTACTAGCGGGGGAAATAATGAGCAGTTCTTC

j_call: TRBJ1-6
v_call: TRBV20-1
clone_size: many
d_call: TRBD1
cdr3_aa: CSARDRAYNSPLHF
cdr3_nt: TGCAGTGCCCGAGACAGGGCTTATAATTCACCCCTCCACTTT

j_call: TRBJ2-5
v_call: TRBV5-1
clone_size: few
d_call: .
cdr3_aa: CASNNLWDSTGKETQYF
cdr3_nt: TGCGCCAGCAACAATCTTTGGGACTCGACGGGGAAAGAGACCCAGTACTTC

j_call: TRBJ2-5
v_call: TRBV6-1
clone_size: many
d_call: .
cdr3_aa: CASRRIAQQETQYF
cdr3_nt: TGTGCCAGCAGAAGGATCGCTCAACAAGAGACCCAGTACTTC

j_call: TRBJ2-3
v_call: TRBV29-1
clone_size: .
d_call: .
cdr3_aa: CSGAQSDTQYF
cdr3_nt: TGCAGCGGAGCCCAGTCAGATACGCAGTATTTT

j_call: TRBJ2-3
v_call: TRBV11-1
clone_size: .
d_call: .
cdr3_aa: CASSSGPGITDTQYF
cdr3_nt: TGTGCCAGCAGTTCAGGGCCTGGTATCACAGATACGCAGTATTTT

j_call: TRBJ2-2
v_call: TRBV7-9
clone_size: .
d_call: .
cdr3_aa: CASSHGFSSNTGELFF
cdr3_nt: TGTGCCAGCAGCCACGGATTCTCCTCGAACACCGGGGAGCTGTTTTTT

j_call: TRBJ2-2
v_call: TRBV5-1
clone_size: .
d_call: .
cdr3_aa: CASSPGAGAKGTGELFF
cdr3_nt: TGCGCCAGCTCCCCGGGTGCAGGGGCGAAGGGCACCGGGGAGCTGTTTTTT

j_call: TRBJ1-3
v_call: TRBV29-1
clone_size: few
d_call: .
cdr3_aa: CSASTGPGNTIYF
cdr3_nt: TGCAGCGCCTCGACAGGACCTGGAAACACCATATATTTT

j_call: TRBJ1-3
v_call: TRBV28
clone_size: many
d_call: .
cdr3_aa: CASTAGNTIYF
cdr3_nt: TGTGCCAGCACAGCGGGAAACACCATATATTTT

j_call: TRBJ2-7
v_call: TRBV28
clone_size: .
d_call: .
cdr3_aa: CASTLGTPGEQYF
cdr3_nt: TGTGCCAGCACCCTCGGGACTCCCGGCGAGCAGTACTTC

j_call: TRBJ2-1
v_call: TRBV20-1
clone_size: many
d_call: .
cdr3_aa: CSATRQGSSYNEQFF
cdr3_nt: TGCAGTGCTACCAGACAAGGAAGCTCCTACAATGAGCAGTTCTTC

j_call: TRBJ2-3
v_call: TRBV12-3/TRBV12-4
clone_size: few
d_call: .
cdr3_aa: CASSSPRQGRTSTDTQYF
cdr3_nt: TGTGCCAGCAGTTCTCCCCGCCAGGGGCGGACTAGCACAGATACGCAGTATTTT

j_call: TRBJ1-2
v_call: TRBV12-3/TRBV12-4
clone_size: many
d_call: .
cdr3_aa: CASSLAGAAYGYTF
cdr3_nt: TGTGCCAGCAGTTTAGCGGGGGCCGCCTATGGCTACACCTTC

j_call: TRBJ2-3
v_call: TRBV20-1
clone_size: .
d_call: TRBD2
cdr3_aa: CSAPGTSSPDTQYF
cdr3_nt: TGCAGTGCCCCTGGGACTAGCTCTCCAGATACGCAGTATTTT

j_call: TRBJ1-6
v_call: TRBV28
clone_size: .
d_call: TRBD1
cdr3_aa: CASTETGDSPLHF
cdr3_nt: TGTGCCAGCACCGAAACAGGGGACTCACCCCTCCACTTT

j_call: TRBJ1-6
v_call: TRBV11-2
clone_size: .
d_call: .
cdr3_aa: CASSDLSVGDSPLHF
cdr3_nt: TGTGCCAGCAGCGACCTTTCAGTCGGGGATTCACCCCTCCACTTT

j_call: TRBJ1-2
v_call: TRBV7-8
clone_size: many
d_call: .
cdr3_aa: CASSLTNYGYTF
cdr3_nt: TGTGCCAGCAGCTTGACCAACTATGGCTACACCTTC

j_call: TRBJ1-5
v_call: TRBV15
clone_size: few
d_call: .
cdr3_aa: CATSRDLGENQPQHF
cdr3_nt: TGTGCCACCAGCAGAGATTTGGGGGAAAATCAGCCCCAGCATTTT

j_call: TRBJ2-7
v_call: TRBV7-2
clone_size: many
d_call: TRBD2
cdr3_aa: CASSLERDFSYEQYF
cdr3_nt: TGTGCCAGCAGCTTAGAGCGGGACTTTTCCTACGAGCAGTACTTC

j_call: TRBJ2-7
v_call: TRBV29-1
clone_size: many
d_call: TRBD1
cdr3_aa: CSVRQGDGEQYF
cdr3_nt: TGCAGCGTCCGACAGGGGGATGGAGAGCAGTACTTC

j_call: TRBJ2-5
v_call: TRBV25-1
clone_size: many
d_call: TRBD1
cdr3_aa: CASSRATGEETQYF
cdr3_nt: TGTGCCAGCAGCCGGGCGACAGGGGAGGAGACCCAGTACTTC

j_call: TRBJ1-1
v_call: TRBV10-3
clone_size: many
d_call: TRBD1
cdr3_aa: CAINSQGMGTEAFF
cdr3_nt: TGTGCCATCAATTCACAGGGGATGGGCACTGAAGCTTTCTTT

j_call: TRBJ1-3
v_call: TRBV7-9
clone_size: few
d_call: .
cdr3_aa: CASSLVGDTGNTIYF
cdr3_nt: TGTGCCAGCAGCTTAGTTGGGGACACTGGAAACACCATATATTTT

j_call: TRBJ1-1
v_call: TRBV7-8
clone_size: .
d_call: .
cdr3_aa: CASSPRLLLTLNTEAFF
cdr3_nt: TGTGCCAGCAGCCCACGGCTACTCTTAACCTTGAACACTGAAGCTTTCTTT

j_call: TRBJ1-1
v_call: TRBV4-3
clone_size: .
d_call: .
cdr3_aa: CASSQARGMNTEAFF
cdr3_nt: TGCGCCAGCAGCCAAGCGAGGGGCATGAACACTGAAGCTTTCTTT

j_call: TRBJ2-4
v_call: TRBV10-3
clone_size: .
d_call: .
cdr3_aa: CAISEGQNIQYF
cdr3_nt: TGTGCCATCAGTGAGGGGCAAAACATTCAGTACTTC

j_call: TRBJ2-5
v_call: TRBV7-2
clone_size: many
d_call: .
cdr3_aa: CASSLPGGTYGETQYF
cdr3_nt: TGTGCCAGCAGTTTACCCGGGGGTACCTACGGAGAGACCCAGTACTTC

j_call: TRBJ1-2
v_call: TRBV10-3
clone_size: many
d_call: .
cdr3_aa: CAIRPEGGLRGYTF
cdr3_nt: TGTGCCATCAGGCCTGAAGGGGGGCTACGCGGCTACACCTTC

j_call: TRBJ1-2
v_call: TRBV28
clone_size: .
d_call: TRBD1
cdr3_aa: CASSRTGAYGYTF
cdr3_nt: TGTGCCAGCAGTCGAACAGGGGCCTATGGCTACACCTTC

j_call: TRBJ1-1
v_call: TRBV11-3
clone_size: few
d_call: .
cdr3_aa: CASSLSGIAFF
cdr3_nt: TGTGCCAGCAGCTTGTCAGGGATCGCTTTCTTT

j_call: TRBJ1-1
v_call: TRBV7-6
clone_size: .
d_call: .
cdr3_aa: CASSLAEVRGAMNTEAFF
cdr3_nt: TGTGCCAGCAGCTTAGCGGAGGTCAGGGGAGCGATGAACACTGAAGCTTTCTTT

j_call: TRBJ2-1
v_call: TRBV11-1
clone_size: .
d_call: TRBD1
cdr3_aa: CASSFGTGEQFF
cdr3_nt: TGTGCCAGCAGCTTCGGGACAGGTGAGCAGTTCTTC